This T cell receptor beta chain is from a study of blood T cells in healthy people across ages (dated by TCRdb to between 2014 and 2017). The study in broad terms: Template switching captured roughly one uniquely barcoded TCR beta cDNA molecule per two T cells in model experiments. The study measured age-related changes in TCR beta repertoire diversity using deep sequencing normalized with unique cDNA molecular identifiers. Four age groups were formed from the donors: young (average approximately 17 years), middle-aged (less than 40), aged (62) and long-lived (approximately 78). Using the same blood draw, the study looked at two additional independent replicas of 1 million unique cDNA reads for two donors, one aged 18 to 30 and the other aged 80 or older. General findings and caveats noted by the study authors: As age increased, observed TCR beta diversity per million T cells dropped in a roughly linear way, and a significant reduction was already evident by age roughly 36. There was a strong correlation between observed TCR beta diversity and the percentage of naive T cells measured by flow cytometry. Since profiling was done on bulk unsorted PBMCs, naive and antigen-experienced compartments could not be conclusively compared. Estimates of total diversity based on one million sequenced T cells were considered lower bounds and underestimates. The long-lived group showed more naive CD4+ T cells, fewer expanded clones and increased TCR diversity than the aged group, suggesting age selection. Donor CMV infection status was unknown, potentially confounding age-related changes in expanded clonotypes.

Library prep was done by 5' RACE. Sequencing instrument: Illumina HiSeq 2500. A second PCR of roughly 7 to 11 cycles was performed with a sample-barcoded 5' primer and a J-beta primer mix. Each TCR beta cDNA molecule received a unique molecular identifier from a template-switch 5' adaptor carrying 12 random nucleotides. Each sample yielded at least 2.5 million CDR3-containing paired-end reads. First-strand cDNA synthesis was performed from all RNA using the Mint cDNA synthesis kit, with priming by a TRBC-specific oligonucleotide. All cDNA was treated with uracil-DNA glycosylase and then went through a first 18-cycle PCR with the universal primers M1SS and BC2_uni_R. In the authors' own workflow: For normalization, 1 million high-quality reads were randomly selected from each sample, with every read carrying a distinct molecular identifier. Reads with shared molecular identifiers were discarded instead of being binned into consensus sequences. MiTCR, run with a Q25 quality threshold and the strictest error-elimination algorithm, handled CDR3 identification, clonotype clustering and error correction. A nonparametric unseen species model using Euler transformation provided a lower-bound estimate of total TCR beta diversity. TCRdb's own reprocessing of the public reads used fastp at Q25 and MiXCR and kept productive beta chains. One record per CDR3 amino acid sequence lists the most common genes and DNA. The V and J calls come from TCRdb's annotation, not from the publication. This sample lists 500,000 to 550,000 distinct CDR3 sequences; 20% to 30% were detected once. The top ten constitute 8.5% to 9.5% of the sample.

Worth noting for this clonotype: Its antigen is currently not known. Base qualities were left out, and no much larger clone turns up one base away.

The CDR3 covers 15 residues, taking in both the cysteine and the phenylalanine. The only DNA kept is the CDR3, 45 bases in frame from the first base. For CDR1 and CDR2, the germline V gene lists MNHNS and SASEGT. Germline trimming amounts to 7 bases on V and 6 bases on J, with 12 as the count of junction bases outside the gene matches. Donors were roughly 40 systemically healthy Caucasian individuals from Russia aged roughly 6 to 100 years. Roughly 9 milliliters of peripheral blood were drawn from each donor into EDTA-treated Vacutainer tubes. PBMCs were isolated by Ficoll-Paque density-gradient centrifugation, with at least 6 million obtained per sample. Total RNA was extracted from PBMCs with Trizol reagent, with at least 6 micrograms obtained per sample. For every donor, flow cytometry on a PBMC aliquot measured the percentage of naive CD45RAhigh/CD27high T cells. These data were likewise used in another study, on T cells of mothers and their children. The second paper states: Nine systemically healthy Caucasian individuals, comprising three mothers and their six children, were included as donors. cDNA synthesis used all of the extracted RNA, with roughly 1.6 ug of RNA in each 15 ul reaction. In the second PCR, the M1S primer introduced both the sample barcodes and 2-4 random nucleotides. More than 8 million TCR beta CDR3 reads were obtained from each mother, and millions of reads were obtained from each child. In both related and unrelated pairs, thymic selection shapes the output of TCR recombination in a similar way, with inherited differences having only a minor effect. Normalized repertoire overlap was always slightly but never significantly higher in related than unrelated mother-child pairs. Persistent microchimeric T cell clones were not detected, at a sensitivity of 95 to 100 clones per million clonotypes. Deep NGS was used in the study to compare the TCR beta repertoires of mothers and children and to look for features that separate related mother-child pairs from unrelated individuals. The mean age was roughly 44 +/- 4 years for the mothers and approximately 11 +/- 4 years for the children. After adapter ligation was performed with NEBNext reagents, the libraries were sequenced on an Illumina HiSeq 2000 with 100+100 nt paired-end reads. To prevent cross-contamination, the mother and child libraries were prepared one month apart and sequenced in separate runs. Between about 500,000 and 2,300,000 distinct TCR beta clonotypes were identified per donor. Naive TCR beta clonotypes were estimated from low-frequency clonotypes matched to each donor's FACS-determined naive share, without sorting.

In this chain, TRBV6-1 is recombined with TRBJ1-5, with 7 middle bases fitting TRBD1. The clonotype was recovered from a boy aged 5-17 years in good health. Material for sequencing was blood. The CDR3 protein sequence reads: CASTLTGMKGQPQHF. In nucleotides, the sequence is TGTGCCAGCACCCTGACAGGGATGAAAGGTCAGCCCCAGCATTTT.